This TCR beta chain was documented in a study of human thymus T cells. Findings and limits, study-wide: Related research found strongly overlapping thymic repertoires in unrelated individuals.

Corrective cardiac surgery supplied the resected thymus tissue. Of note for this clone: What it binds is unknown.

CDR1 is MNHNS, CDR2 SASEGT, per germline. The ends lost 3 bases at V and 0 bases at J; junction bases unmatched: 8. CDR3 length: 17 residues. Assay: immunoSEQ multiplex PCR; the TCRdb copy retains only in-frame clones and omits some. The sample lists around 70,000 clones, over 85% occurring once. The clonotype comes from a girl under three years old with a congenital heart defect but otherwise immunologically healthy. The chain combines TRBV6-1 with TRBJ1-3; 7 positions match TRBD1. Sequenced sample: thymus tissue. The CDR3 protein is CASSDGRQGPSGNTIYF. The DNA for the CDR3 is TGTGCCAGCAGTGACGGACGACAGGGCCCCTCTGGAAACACCATATATTTT.